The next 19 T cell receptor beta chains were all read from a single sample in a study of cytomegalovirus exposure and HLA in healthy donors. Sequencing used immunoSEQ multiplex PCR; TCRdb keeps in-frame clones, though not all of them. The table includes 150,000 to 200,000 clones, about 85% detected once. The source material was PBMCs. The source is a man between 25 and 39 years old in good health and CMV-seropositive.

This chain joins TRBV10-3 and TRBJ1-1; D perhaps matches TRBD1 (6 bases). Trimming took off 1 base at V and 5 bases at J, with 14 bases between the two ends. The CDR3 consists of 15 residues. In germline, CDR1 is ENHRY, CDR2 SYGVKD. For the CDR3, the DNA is TGTGCCATCAGTGAGTTAACAGGGTTAGGTACTGAAGCTTTCTTT. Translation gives CAISELTGLGTEAFF.

This chain's CDR3 is CASSQNQGAWQPQHF. CDR3 nucleotide sequence: TGTGCCAGCAGTCAGAATCAGGGGGCATGGCAGCCCCAGCATTTT. This chain uses TRBV6-1 with TRBJ1-5, with 8 bases fitting TRBD1. Germline V gene data show CDR1 as MNHNS and CDR2 as SASEGT. V shed 5 bases, J shed 7 bases, and the junction held 10 bases outside the gene matches. The CDR3 spans 15 residues.

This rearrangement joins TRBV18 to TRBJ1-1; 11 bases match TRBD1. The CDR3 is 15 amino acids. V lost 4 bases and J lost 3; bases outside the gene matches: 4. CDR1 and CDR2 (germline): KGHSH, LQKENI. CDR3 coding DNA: TGTGCCAGCTCACGAGGGACAGGGGGGTACACTGAAGCTTTCTTT. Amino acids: CASSRGTGGYTEAFF.

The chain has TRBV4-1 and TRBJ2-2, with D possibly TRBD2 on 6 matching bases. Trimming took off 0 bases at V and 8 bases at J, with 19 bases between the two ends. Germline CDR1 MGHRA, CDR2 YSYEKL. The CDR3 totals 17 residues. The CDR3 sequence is CASSQDALGTEAGELFF. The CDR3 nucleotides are TGCGCCAGCAGCCAAGATGCGTTGGGGACTGAAGCGGGGGAGCTGTTTTTT.

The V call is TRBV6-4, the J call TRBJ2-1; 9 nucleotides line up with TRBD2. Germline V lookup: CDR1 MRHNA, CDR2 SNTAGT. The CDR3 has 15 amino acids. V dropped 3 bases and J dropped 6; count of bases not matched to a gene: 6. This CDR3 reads CASSDPGTSRNEQFF. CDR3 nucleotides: TGTGCCAGCAGTGATCCCGGGACTAGCCGCAATGAGCAGTTCTTC.

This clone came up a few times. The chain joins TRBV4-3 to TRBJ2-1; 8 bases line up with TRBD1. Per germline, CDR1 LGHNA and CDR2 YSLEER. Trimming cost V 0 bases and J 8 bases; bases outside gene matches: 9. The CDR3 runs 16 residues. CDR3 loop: CASSQDLGQGSDEQFF. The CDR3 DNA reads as TGCGCCAGCAGCCAAGATCTAGGACAGGGAAGCGATGAGCAGTTCTTC.

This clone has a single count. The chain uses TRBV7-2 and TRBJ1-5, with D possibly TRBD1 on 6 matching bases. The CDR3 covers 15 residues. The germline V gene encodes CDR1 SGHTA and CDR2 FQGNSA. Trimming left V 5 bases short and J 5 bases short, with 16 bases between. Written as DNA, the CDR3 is TGTGCCAGCAGCCGGGTCGGACAGCCTGATCAGCCCCAGCATTTT. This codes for CASSRVGQPDQPQHF.

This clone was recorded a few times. The CDR3 spells CASSWAGTDTQYF. CDR3 bases: TGCGCCAGCAGCTGGGCGGGGACAGATACGCAGTATTTT. This chain connects TRBV5-1 to TRBJ2-3; D might be TRBD2 (6 bases). Trimming removed 3 bases from V and 3 bases from J, with 8 bases in between. CDR1 and CDR2 from the germline V gene are SGHRS and YFSETQ. The CDR3 contains 13 residues.

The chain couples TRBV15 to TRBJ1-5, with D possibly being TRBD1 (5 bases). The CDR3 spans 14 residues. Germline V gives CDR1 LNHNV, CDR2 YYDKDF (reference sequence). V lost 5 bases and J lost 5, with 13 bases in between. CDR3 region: CATSSGQGYQPQHF. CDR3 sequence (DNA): TGTGCCACCAGCTCCGGGCAGGGTTATCAGCCCCAGCATTTT.

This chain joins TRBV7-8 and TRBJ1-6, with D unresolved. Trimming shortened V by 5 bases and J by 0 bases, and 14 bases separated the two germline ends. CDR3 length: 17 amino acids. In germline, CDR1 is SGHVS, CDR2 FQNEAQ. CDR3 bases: TGTGCCAGCAGCCTCAGGTCATACAGCTCCTATAATTCACCCCTCCACTTT. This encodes CASSLRSYSSYNSPLHF.

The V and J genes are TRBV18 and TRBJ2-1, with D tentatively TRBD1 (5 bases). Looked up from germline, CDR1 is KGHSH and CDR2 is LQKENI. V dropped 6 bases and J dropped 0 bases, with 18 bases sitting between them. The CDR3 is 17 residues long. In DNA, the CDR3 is TGTGCCAGCTCCGTCTCAGGGATAGGTAGCTCCTACAATGAGCAGTTCTTC. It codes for CASSVSGIGSSYNEQFF. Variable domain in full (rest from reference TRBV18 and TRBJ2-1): NAGVMQNPRHLVRRRGQEARLRCSPMKGHSHVYWYRQLPEEGLKFMVYLQKENIIDESGMPKERFSAEFPKEGPSILRIQQVVRGDSAAYFCASSVSGIGSSYNEQFFGPGTRLTVL.

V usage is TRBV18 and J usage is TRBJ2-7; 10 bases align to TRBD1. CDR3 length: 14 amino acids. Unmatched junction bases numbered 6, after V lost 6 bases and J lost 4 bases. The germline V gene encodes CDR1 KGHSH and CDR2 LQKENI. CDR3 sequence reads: CASSYRTGGYEQYF. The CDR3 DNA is TGTGCCAGCTCTTACAGGACAGGGGGGTACGAGCAGTACTTC.

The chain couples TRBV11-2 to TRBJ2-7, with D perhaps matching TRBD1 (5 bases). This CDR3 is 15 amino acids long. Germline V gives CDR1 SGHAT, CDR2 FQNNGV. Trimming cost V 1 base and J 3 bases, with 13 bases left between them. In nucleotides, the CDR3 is TGTGCCAGCAGCTTAGGGTCAGGGTTCCGCTACGAGCAGTACTTC. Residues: CASSLGSGFRYEQYF.

The CDR3 spells CASSGGDRDQPQHF. CDR3 coding DNA: TGTGCCAGCAGTGGCGGGGACAGAGATCAGCCCCAGCATTTT. The gene calls are TRBV6-5 and TRBJ1-5; 7 bases are shared with TRBD1. The CDR3 totals 14 residues. The trim removed 5 bases at V and 5 bases at J, leaving 6 bases unmatched. Germline CDR1 MNHEY, CDR2 SVGAGI.

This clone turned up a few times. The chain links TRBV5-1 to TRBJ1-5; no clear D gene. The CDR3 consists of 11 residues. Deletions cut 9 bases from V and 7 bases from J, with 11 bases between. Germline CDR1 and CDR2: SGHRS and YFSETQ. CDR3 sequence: CATWRWQPQHF. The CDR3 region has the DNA TGCGCCACCTGGAGGTGGCAGCCCCAGCATTTT.

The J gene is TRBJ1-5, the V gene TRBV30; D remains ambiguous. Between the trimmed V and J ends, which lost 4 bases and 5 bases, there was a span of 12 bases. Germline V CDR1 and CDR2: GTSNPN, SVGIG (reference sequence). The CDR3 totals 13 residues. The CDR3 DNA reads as TGTGCCTGGATTGGAGGGTCAGATCAGCCCCAGCATTTT. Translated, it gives CAWIGGSDQPQHF. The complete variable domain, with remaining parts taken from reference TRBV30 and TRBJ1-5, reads SQTIHQWPATLVQPVGSPLSLECTVEGTSNPNLYWYRQAAGRGLQLLFYSVGIGQISSEVPQNLSASRPQDRQFILSSKKLLLSDSGFYLCAWIGGSDQPQHFGDGTRLSIL.

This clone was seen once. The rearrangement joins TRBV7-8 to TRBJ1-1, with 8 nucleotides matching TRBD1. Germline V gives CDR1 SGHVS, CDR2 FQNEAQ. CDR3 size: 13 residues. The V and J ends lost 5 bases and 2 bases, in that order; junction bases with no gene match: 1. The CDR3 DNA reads TGTGCCAGCAGCCAGGGGGCTAACACTGAAGCTTTCTTT. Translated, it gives CASSQGANTEAFF.

The CDR3 is CASSLEAGKTEAFF. Written as DNA, the CDR3 is TGCGCCAGCAGTCTCGAGGCAGGGAAAACTGAAGCTTTCTTT. The rearrangement uses TRBV4-3 and TRBJ1-1; a possible D gene is TRBD1 (5 bases). This CDR3 is built from 14 residues. V shed 6 bases and J shed 5 bases, with 16 bases lying between them. Germline assignment: CDR1 LGHNA and CDR2 YSLEER.

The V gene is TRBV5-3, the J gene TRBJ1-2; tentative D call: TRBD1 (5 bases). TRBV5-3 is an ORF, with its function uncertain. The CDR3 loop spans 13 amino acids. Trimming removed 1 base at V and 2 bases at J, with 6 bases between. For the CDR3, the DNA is TGTGCCAGAAGCTTGAAGGGGAACTATGGCTACACCTTC. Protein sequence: CARSLKGNYGYTF.